This T cell receptor (beta chain) is drawn from a study of T cell changes during pregnancy in multiple sclerosis. Germline V gene data show CDR1 as SGHDN and CDR2 as FVKESK. Trimming shortened V by 1 base and J by 7 bases, and 12 bases separated the two germline ends. The CDR3 is made up of 14 amino acids. TCRdb's copy holds only in-frame clones and misses some; the assay was immunoSEQ multiplex PCR. The data contain about 88,000 clones, 92% of them singletons. The receptor was isolated from a female donor with multiple sclerosis, enrolled in a pregnancy study. The J gene is TRBJ2-3, the V gene TRBV14, with a tentative D call TRBD2 (5 bases). The sample in question was peripheral blood, obtained in the first trimester of pregnancy. In nucleotides, the CDR3 is TGTGCCAGCAGCCAAGCGGCTAGCCTTAATACGCAGTATTTT. This gives the protein CASSQAASLNTQYF.